This T cell receptor (beta chain) was obtained from a study of blood T cell repertoires in COVID-19. Overall study: The study drew acute and convalescent COVID-19 samples from the United States, Italy and Spain.

Original analysis: Quantification of nucleated cells was approximated via reference gene primer amplification. Libraries were prepared by immunoSEQ multiplex PCR; TCRdb keeps only in-frame clonotypes and omits some of them. V, J and clone size were drawn from that table, and D and trimming were deduced from the DNA. Altogether about 480,000 clones are present, 70% to 90% being singletons, with the ten largest covering approximately 1.8%. Membership in each cohort depended on participant-reported clinical history. Either two negative PCRs, clearance, or symptom resolution qualified Cohort 3 donors as recovered. V shed 3 bases, J shed 7 bases, and the junction held 9 bases outside the gene matches. CDR3 length: 15 amino acids. Per germline, CDR1 DFQATT and CDR2 SNEGSKA (reference sequence).

The V call is TRBV20-1, the J call TRBJ2-1, with 10 nucleotides matching TRBD2. This receptor was taken from a woman aged 40 to 55 who had recovered from COVID-19. The material sequenced was PBMCs or T cells enriched from blood (not recorded which). The CDR3: CSASVGLAGANEQFF. CDR3 bases: TGCAGTGCTAGTGTCGGGCTAGCGGGAGCTAATGAGCAGTTCTTC.